This T cell receptor (beta chain) comes out of a study of blood T cell repertoires in COVID-19. TCRdb's copy holds only in-frame clones and misses some; the assay was immunoSEQ multiplex PCR. The sample consists of more than 90,000 clones, 90% to 95% of them appearing once. This receptor was taken from a man aged 45-60 years with acute or convalescent COVID-19. The source material was peripheral blood.

The DNA for the CDR3 is TGTGCCAGCAGCGTAGTAGGGGAGACAGGGTTTAAAGAGACCCAGTACTTC. Translated, it gives CASSVVGETGFKETQYF. This rearrangement joins TRBV9 to TRBJ2-5; 7 bases align to TRBD1. This CDR3 region has 17 residues. Germline loops: CDR1 SGDLS, CDR2 YYNGEE. V trimming: 0 bases; J trimming: 3 bases; junction bases outside the gene matches: 11.